The subject of this entry is one T cell receptor (beta chain). Its antigen is undetermined. This record comes from a study of CD8+ T cells in alopecia areata. V was shortened by 2 bases and J by 6 bases, with 11 bases between the two germline ends. The CDR3 runs to 12 residues. Germline CDR1 reads SQVTM; CDR2 reads ANQGSEA. TCR sequencing used cDNA made by reverse transcription of extracted RNA. Produced via immunoSEQ multiplex PCR; TCRdb's table is partial and in-frame only. Of 100,000 to 120,000 clones listed, roughly three fifths are singletons. Whole-study results and caveats: Patients shared TCRs less clearly than mice did, possibly owing to HLA.

As to treatment: oral pan-JAK inhibitor, 5-10 mg twice daily. PBMCs, the starting material, were the source of sorted CD4+ and CD8+ T cells. This TCR came from a human donor with alopecia areata. The V gene is TRBV29-1, the J gene TRBJ2-7, with D maybe TRBD2 (5 bases). The sequences come from CD4+ T cells sorted from blood, collected at week 24, from a patient treated with tofacitinib. As DNA, the CDR3 is TGCAGCGTTGAATACGGGATTTGCGAGCAGTACTTC. Translation gives CSVEYGICEQYF.